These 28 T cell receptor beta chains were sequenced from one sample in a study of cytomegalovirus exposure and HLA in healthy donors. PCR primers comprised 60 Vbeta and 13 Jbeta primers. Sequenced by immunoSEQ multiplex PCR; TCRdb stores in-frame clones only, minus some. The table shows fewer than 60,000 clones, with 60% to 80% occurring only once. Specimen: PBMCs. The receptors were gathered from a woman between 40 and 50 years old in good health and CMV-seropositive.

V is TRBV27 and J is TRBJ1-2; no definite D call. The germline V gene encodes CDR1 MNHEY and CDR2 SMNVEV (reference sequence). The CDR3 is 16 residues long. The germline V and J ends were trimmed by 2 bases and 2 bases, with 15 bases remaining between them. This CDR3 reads CASSLGSNPGNYGYTF. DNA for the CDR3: TGTGCCAGCAGTTTAGGGTCAAACCCGGGGAACTATGGCTACACCTTC.

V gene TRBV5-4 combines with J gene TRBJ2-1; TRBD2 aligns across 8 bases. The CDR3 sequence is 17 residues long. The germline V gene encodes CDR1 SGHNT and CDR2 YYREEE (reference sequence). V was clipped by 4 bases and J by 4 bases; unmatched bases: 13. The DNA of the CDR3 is TGTGCCAGCAGCCCACAACTAGCGGCAGGGTCTTACAATGAGCAGTTCTTC. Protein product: CASSPQLAAGSYNEQFF.

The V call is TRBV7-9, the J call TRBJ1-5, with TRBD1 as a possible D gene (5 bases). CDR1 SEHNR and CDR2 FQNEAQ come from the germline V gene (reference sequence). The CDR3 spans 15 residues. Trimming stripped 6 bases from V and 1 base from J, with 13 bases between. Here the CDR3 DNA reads TGTGCCAGCAGTCGGGGGGAGCTAAGCAATCAGCCCCAGCATTTT. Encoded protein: CASSRGELSNQPQHF.

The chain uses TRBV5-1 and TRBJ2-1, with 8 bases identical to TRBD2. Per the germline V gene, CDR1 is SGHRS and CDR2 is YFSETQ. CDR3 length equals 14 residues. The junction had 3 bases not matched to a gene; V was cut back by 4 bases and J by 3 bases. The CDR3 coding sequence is TGCGCCAGCAGCCCCAGCGGGGGCTACAATGAGCAGTTCTTC. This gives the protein CASSPSGGYNEQFF.

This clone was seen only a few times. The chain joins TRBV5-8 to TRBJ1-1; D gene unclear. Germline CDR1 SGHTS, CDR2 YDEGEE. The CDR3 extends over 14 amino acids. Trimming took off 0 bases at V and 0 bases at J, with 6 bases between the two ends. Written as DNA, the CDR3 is TGTGCCAGCAGCTTGGTTGGCCTGAACACTGAAGCTTTCTTT. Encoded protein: CASSLVGLNTEAFF.

CDR3 DNA: TGCGCCAGCAGCGGCGGGACGGGGAATGAAAAACTGTTTTTT. This codes for CASSGGTGNEKLFF. V usage is TRBV5-1 and J usage is TRBJ1-4; tentative D call: TRBD1 (5 bases). The V end lost 4 bases, the J end lost 5 bases, and 12 bases lay between the germline ends. CDR1 and CDR2 from the germline V gene are SGHRS and YFSETQ. The CDR3 runs 14 residues.

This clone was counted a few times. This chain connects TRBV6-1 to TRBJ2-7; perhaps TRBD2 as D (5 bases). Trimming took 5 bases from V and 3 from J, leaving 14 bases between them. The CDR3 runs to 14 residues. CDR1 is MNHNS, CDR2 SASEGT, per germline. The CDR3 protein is CASSSLGVIYEQYF. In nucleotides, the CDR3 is TGTGCCAGCAGTTCCCTCGGGGTGATCTACGAGCAGTACTTC.

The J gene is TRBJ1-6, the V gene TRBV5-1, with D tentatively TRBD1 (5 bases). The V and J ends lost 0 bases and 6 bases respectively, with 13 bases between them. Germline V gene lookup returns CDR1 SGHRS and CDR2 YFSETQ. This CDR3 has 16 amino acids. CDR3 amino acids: CASSLGRGRGNSPLHF. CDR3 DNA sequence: TGCGCCAGCAGCTTGGGACGGGGGAGGGGTAATTCACCCCTCCACTTT.

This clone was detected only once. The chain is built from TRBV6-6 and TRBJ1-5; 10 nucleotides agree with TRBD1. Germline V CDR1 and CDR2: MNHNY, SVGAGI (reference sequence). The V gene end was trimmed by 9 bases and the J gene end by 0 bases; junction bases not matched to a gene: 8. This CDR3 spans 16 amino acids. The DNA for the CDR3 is TGTGCCAGTAGGACAGGGGGGCCATATAGCAATCAGCCCCAGCATTTT. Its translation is CASRTGGPYSNQPQHF.

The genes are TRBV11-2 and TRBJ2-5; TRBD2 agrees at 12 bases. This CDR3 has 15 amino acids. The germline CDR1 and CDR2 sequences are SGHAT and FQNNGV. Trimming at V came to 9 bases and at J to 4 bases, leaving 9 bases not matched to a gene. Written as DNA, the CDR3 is TGTGCCAGTTCTAGCGGGGGGGTCCTAGGAGAGACCCAGTACTTC. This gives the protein CASSSGGVLGETQYF.

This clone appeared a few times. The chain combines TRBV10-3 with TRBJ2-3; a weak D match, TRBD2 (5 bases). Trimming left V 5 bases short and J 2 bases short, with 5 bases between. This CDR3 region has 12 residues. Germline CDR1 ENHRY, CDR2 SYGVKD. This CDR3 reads CAISRDTDTQYF. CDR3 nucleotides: TGTGCCATCAGTCGGGACACAGATACGCAGTATTTT.

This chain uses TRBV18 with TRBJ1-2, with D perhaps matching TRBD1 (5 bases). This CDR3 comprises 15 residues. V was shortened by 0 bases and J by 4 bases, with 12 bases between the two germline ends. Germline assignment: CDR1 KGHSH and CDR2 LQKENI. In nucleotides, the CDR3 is TGTGCCAGCTCACCACCGAGCCGGGGGACCTATGGCTACACCTTC. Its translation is CASSPPSRGTYGYTF.

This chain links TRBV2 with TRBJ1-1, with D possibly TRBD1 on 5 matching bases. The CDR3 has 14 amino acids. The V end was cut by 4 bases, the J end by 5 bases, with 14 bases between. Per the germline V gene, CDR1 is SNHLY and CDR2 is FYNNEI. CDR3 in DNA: TGTGCCAGCAGTGGCGTTTTCAAGGGGACTGAAGCTTTCTTT. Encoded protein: CASSGVFKGTEAFF. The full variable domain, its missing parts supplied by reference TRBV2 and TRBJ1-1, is EPEVTQTPSHQVTQMGQEVILRCVPISNHLYFYWYRQILGQKVEFLVSFYNNEISEKSEIFDDQFSVERPDGSNFTLKIRSTKLEDSAMYFCASSGVFKGTEAFFGQGTRLTVV.

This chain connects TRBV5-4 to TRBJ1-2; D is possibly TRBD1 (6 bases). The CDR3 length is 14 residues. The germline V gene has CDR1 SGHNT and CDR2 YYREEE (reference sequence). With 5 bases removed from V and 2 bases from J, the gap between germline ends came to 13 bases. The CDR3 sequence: CASSVRGMNYGYTF. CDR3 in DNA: TGTGCCAGCAGTGTGAGGGGGATGAACTATGGCTACACCTTC.

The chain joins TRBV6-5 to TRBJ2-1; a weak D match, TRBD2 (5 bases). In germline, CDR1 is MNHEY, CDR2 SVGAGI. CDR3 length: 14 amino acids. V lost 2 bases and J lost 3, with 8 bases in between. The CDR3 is CASSYDGDYNEQFF. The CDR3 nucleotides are TGTGCCAGCAGTTACGACGGGGACTACAATGAGCAGTTCTTC.

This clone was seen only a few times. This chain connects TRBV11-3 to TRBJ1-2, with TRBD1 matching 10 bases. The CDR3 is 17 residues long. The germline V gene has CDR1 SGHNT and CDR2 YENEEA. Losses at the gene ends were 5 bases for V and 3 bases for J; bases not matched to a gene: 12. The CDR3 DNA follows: TGTGCCAGCAGCCCATTTCCGGGGACAGGGGAGGACTATGGCTACACCTTC. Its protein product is CASSPFPGTGEDYGYTF.

The CDR3 DNA sequence: TGTGCCAGCAGCTCGTACAGGGGCCGGGAGACCCAGTACTTC. This encodes CASSSYRGRETQYF. V gene TRBV7-9 combines with J gene TRBJ2-5; 7 bases fit TRBD1. Germline V gene lookup returns CDR1 SEHNR and CDR2 FQNEAQ (reference sequence). The CDR3 spans 14 residues. Germline trimming cut 4 bases from V and 5 bases from J; bases unmatched to any gene: 7.

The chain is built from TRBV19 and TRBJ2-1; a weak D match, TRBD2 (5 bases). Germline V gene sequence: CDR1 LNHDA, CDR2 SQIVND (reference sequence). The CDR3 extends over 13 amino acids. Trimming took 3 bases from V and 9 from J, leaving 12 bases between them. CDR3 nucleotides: TGTGCCAGTAGTATCAGCGGAACCTTTGAGCAGTTCTTC. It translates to CASSISGTFEQFF. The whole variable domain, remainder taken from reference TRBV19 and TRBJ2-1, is DGGITQSPKYLFRKEGQNVTLSCEQNLNHDAMYWYRQDPGQGLRLIYYSQIVNDFQKGDIAEGYSVSREKKESFPLTVTSAQKNPTAFYLCASSISGTFEQFFGPGTRLTVL.

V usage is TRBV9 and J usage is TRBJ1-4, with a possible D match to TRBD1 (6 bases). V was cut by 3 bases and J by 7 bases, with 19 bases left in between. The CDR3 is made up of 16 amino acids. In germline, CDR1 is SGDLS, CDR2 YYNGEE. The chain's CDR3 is CASSGREGGGGEKLFF. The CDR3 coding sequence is TGTGCCAGCAGCGGACGCGAAGGAGGGGGGGGTGAAAAACTGTTTTTT.

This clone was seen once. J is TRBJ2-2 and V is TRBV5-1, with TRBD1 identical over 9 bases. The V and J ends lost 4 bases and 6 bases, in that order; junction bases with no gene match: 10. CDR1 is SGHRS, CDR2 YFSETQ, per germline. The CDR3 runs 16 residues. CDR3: CASSPPGTGWSGELFF. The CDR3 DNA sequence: TGCGCCAGCAGCCCCCCCGGGACAGGGTGGTCCGGGGAGCTGTTTTTT.

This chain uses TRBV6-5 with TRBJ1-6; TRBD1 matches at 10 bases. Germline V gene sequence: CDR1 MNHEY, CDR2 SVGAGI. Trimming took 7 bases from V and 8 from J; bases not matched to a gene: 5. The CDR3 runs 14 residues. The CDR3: CASTKDRGYSPLHF. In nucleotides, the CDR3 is TGTGCCAGCACTAAGGACAGGGGGTATTCACCCCTCCACTTT.

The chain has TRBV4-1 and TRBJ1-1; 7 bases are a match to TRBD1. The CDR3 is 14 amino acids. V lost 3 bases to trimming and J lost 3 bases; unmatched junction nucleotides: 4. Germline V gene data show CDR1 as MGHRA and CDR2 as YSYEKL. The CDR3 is CASSHFTGDTEAFF. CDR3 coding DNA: TGCGCCAGCAGCCATTTCACAGGGGACACTGAAGCTTTCTTT.

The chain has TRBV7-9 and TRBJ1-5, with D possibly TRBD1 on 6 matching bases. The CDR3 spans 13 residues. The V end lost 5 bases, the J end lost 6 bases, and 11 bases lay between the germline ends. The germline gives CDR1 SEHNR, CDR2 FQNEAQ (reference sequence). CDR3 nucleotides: TGTGCCAGCAGCCTTTTACAGGGTCAGCCCCAGCATTTT. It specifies CASSLLQGQPQHF. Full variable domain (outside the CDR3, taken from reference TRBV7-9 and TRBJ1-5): DTGVSQNPRHKITKRGQNVTFRCDPISEHNRLYWYRQTLGQGPEFLTYFQNEAQLEKSRLLSDRFSAERPKGSFSTLEIQRTEQGDSAMYLCASSLLQGQPQHFGDGTRLSIL.

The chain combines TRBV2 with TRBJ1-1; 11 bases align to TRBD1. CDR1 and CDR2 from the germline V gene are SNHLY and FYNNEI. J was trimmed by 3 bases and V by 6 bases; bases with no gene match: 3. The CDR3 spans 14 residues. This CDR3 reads CASRLDRGHTEAFF. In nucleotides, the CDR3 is TGTGCCAGCAGGCTGGACAGGGGGCACACTGAAGCTTTCTTT.

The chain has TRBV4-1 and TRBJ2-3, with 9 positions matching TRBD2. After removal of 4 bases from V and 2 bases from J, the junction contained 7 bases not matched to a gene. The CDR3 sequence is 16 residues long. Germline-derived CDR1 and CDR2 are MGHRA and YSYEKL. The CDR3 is CASSPPLAGHTDTQYF. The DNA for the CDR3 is TGCGCCAGCAGCCCTCCGCTAGCGGGGCACACAGATACGCAGTATTTT.

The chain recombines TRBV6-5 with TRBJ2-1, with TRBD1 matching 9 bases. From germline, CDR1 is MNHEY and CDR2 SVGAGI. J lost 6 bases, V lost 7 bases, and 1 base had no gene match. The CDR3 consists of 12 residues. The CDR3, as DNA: TGTGCCAGCAAGACAGGGGGCAATGAGCAGTTCTTC. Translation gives CASKTGGNEQFF.

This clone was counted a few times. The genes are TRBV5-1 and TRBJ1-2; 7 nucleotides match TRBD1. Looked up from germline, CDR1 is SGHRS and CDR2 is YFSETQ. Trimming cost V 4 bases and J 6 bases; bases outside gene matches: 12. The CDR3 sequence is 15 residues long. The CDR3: CASSADPGTADGYTF. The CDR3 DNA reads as TGCGCCAGCAGCGCTGACCCCGGGACAGCGGATGGCTACACCTTC.

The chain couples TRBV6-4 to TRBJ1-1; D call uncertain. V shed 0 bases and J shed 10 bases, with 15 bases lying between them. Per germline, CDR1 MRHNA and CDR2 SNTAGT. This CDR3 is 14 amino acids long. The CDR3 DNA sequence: TGTGCCAGCAGTGACTCCCCTGAGGGCGGGGTAGCTTTCTTT. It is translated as CASSDSPEGGVAFF.